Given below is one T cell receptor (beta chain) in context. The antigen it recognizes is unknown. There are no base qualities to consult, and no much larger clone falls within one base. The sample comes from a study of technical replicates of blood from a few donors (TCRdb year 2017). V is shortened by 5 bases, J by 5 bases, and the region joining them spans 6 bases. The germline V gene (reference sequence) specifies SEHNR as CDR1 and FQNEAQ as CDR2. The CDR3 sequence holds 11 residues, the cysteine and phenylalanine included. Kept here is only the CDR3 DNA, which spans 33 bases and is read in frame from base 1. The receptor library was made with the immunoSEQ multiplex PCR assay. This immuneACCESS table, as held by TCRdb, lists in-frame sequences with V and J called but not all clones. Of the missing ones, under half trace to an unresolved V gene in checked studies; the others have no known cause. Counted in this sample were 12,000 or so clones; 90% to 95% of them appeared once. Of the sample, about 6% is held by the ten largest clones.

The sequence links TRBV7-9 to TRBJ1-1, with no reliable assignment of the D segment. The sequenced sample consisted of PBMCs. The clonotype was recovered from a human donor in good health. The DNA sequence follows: TGTGCCAGCAGCATATTTACTGAAGCTTTCTTT. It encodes CASSIFTEAFF.